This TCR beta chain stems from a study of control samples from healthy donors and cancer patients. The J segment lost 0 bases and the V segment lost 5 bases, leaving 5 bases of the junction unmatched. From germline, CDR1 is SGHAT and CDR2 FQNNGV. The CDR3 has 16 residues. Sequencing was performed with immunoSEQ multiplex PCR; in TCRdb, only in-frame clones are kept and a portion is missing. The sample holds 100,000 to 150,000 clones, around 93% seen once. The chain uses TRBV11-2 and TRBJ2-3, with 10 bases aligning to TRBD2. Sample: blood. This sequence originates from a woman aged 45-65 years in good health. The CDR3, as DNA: TGTGCCAGCAGCCACCCTAGCGGGGGAAGCACAGATACGCAGTATTTT. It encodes CASSHPSGGSTDTQYF.